Sequencing of this T cell receptor beta chain was carried out in a study of cytomegalovirus exposure and HLA in healthy donors. PCR used 60 Vbeta primers and 13 Jbeta primers. Profiling relied on immunoSEQ multiplex PCR, and the TCRdb table lists in-frame clones only, not all of them. The profile shows about 200,000 clones, less than 80% of them singletons. Germline V gives CDR1 ENHRY, CDR2 SYGVKD. The CDR3 loop spans 15 amino acids. V shed 0 bases and J shed 7 bases, with 16 bases lying between them. A remark on this clone: The antigen remains unidentified.

Overall study findings and caveats: TCR beta sequences numbering some 17,000 were associated with HLA alleles at 0.05 false discovery rate in a later analysis. Some TCR beta chains (around 160 of them) were listed as cytomegalovirus-associated. With later analysis, a missense DCLRE1C variant became linked to TCR beta V- and J-gene trimming. With high specificity and sensitivity, the classifier reportedly diagnosed cytomegalovirus status.

This TCR was recovered from a woman in her twenties or thirties in good health and CMV-seropositive. The chain recombines TRBV10-3 with TRBJ2-7, with D maybe TRBD1 (6 bases). The sequenced sample consisted of PBMCs. CDR3 in amino acids: CAISESETGTGEQYF. For the CDR3, the DNA is TGTGCCATCAGTGAGTCGGAGACAGGAACGGGAGAGCAGTACTTC.